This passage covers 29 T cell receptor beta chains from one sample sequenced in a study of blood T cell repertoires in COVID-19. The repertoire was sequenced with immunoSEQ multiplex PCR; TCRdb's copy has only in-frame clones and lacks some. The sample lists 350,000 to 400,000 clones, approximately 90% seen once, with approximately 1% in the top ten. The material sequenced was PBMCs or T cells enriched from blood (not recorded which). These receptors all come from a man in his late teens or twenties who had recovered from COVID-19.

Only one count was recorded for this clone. Written as DNA, the CDR3 is TGTGCCAGCAGTTTGAACAGACCGTATGAAAAACTGTTTTTT. This encodes CASSLNRPYEKLFF. The chain has TRBV27 and TRBJ1-4, with no clear D. V was shortened by 3 bases and J by 6 bases, with 11 bases between the two germline ends. This CDR3 is 14 amino acids long. Germline V CDR1 and CDR2: MNHEY, SMNVEV (reference sequence).

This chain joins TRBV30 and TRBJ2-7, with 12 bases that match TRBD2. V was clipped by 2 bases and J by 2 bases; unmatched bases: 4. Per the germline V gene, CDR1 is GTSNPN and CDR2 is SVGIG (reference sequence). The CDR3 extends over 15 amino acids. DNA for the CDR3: TGTGCCTGGAGTAGACTAGCGGGAGTCCCCTACGAGCAGTACTTC. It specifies CAWSRLAGVPYEQYF. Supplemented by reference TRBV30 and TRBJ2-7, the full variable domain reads SQTIHQWPATLVQPVGSPLSLECTVEGTSNPNLYWYRQAAGRGLQLLFYSVGIGQISSEVPQNLSASRPQDRQFILSSKKLLLSDSGFYLCAWSRLAGVPYEQYFGPGTRLTVT.

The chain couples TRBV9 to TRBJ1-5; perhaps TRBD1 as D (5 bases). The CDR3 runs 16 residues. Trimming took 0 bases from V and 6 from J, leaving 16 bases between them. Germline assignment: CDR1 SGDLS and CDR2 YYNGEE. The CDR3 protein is CASSVGSGGGIQPQHF. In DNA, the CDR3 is TGTGCCAGCAGCGTAGGTTCGGGGGGTGGGATTCAGCCCCAGCATTTT.

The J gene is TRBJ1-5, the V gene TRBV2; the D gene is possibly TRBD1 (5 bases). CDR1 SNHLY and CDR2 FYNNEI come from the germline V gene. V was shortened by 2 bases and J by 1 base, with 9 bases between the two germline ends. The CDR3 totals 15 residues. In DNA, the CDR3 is TGTGCCAGCAGTGAATTGGGGCGCAGCAATCAGCCCCAGCATTTT. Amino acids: CASSELGRSNQPQHF.

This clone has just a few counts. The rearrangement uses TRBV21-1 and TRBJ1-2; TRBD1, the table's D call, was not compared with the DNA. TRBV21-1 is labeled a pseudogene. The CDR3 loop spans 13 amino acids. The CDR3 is CASSKEGDGGYTF. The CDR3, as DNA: TGTGCCAGCAGCAAAGAAGGGGATGGTGGCTACACCTTC.

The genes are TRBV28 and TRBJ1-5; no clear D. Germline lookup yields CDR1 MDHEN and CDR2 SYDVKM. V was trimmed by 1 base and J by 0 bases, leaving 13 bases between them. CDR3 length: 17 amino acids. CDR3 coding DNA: TGTGCCAGCAGTTTATATCCGGCGGGAGATAGCAATCAGCCCCAGCATTTT. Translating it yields CASSLYPAGDSNQPQHF. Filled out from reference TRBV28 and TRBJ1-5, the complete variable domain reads DVKVTQSSRYLVKRTGEKVFLECVQDMDHENMFWYRQDPGLGLRLIYFSYDVKMKEKGDIPEGYSVSREKKERFSLILESASTNQTSMYLCASSLYPAGDSNQPQHFGDGTRLSIL.

The CDR3 loop is CASSPGGTYGYTF. CDR3 nucleotides: TGTGCCAGCAGTCCAGGGGGCACCTATGGCTACACCTTC. The genes are TRBV7-6 and TRBJ1-2, with TRBD1 matching 8 bases. Germline CDR1 and CDR2: SGHVS and FNYEAQ. Germline trimming cut 6 bases from V and 4 bases from J; bases unmatched to any gene: 4. CDR3 length equals 13 residues.

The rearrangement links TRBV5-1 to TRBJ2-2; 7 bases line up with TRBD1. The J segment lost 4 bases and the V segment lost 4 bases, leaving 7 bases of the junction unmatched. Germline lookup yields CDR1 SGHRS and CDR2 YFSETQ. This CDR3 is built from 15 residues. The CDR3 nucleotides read TGCGCCAGCAGCCTCACAGGGGTGGGCACCGGGGAGCTGTTTTTT. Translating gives CASSLTGVGTGELFF.

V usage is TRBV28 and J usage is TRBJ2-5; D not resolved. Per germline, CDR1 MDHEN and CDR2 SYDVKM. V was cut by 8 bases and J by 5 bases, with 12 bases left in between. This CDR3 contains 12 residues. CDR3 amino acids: CASSRSSETQYF. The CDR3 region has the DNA TGTGCCAGCTCTCGTAGCTCTGAGACCCAGTACTTC.

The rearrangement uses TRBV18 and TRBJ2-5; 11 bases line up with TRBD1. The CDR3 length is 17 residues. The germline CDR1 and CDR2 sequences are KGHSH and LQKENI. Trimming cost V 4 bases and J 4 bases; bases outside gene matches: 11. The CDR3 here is CASSLTGTGGNRETQYF. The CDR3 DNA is TGTGCCAGCTCACTAACCGGGACAGGGGGTAATCGAGAGACCCAGTACTTC.

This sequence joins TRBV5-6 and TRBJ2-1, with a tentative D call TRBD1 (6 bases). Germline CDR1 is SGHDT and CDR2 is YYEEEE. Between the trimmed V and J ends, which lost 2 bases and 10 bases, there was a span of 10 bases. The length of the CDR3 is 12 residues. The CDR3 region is CASSFRQAEQFF. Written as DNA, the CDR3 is TGTGCCAGCAGCTTCCGACAGGCAGAGCAGTTCTTC. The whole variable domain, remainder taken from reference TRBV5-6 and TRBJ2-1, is DAGVTQSPTHLIKTRGQQVTLRCSPKSGHDTVSWYQQALGQGPQFIFQYYEEEERQRGNFPDRFSGHQFPNYSSELNVNALLLGDSALYLCASSFRQAEQFFGPGTRLTVL.

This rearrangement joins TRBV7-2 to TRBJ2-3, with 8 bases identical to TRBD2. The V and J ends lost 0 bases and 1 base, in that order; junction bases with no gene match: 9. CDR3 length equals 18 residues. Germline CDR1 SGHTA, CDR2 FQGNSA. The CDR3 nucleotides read TGTGCCAGCAGCTTAGCGTCCCCCCTAGCGGGCCGCACAGATACGCAGTATTTT. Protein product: CASSLASPLAGRTDTQYF. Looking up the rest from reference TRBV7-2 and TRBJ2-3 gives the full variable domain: GAGVSQSPSNKVTEKGKDVELRCDPISGHTALYWYRQSLGQGLEFLIYFQGNSAPDKSGLPSDRFSAERTGGSVSTLTIQRTQQEDSAVYLCASSLASPLAGRTDTQYFGPGTRLTVL.

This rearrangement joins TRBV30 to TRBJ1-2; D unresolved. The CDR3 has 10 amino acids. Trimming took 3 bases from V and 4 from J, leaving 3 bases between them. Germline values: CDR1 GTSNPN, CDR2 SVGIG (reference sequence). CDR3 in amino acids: CAWRAYGYTF. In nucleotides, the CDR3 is TGTGCCTGGAGAGCCTATGGCTACACCTTC.

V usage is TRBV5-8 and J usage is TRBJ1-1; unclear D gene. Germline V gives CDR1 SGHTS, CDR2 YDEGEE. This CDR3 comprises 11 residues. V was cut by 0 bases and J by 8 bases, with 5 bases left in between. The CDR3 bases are TGTGCCAGCAGCTTGGTGTCAGAAGCTTTCTTT. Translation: CASSLVSEAFF.

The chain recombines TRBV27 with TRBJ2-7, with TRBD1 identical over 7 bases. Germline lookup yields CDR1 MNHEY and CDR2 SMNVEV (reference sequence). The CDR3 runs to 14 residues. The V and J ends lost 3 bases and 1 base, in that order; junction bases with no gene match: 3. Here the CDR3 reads CASSFWDRSYEQYF. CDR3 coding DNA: TGTGCCAGCAGTTTTTGGGACAGATCCTACGAGCAGTACTTC.

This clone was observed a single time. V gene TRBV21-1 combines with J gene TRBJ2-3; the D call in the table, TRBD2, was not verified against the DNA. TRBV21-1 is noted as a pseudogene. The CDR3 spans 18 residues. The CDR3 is CASSTRTSGRPPGRTQYF. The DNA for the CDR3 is TGTGCCAGCAGCACGAGGACTAGCGGGAGGCCCCCAGGCAGGACGCAGTATTTT.

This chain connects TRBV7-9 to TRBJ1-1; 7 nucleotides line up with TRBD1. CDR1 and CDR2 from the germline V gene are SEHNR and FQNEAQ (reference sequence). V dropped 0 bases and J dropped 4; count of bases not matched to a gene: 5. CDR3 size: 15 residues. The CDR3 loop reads CASSLALQGLTEAFF. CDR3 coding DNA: TGTGCCAGCAGCTTAGCTTTACAGGGGCTCACTGAAGCTTTCTTT.

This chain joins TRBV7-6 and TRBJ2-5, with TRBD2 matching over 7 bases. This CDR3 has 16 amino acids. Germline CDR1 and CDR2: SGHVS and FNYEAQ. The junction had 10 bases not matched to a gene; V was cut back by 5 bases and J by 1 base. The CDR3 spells CASSLGGAGIQETQYF. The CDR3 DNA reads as TGTGCCAGCAGCCTTGGTGGAGCGGGGATCCAAGAGACCCAGTACTTC.

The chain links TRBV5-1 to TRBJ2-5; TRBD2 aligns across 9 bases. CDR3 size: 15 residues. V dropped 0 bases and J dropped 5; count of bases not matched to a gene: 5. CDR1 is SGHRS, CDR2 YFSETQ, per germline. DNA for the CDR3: TGCGCCAGCAGCTTGGTGCCTAGCGGGGCGGAGACCCAGTACTTC. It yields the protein CASSLVPSGAETQYF.

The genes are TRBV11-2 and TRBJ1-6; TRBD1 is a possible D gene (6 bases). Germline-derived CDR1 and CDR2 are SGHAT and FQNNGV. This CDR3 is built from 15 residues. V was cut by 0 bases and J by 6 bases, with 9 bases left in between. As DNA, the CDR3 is TGTGCCAGCAGCTTAGATTGGACAGCTAATTCACCCCTCCACTTT. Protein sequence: CASSLDWTANSPLHF.

DNA of the CDR3: TGTGCCAGCAGTCCCGGACAGAATTACGAGCAGTACTTC. It yields the protein CASSPGQNYEQYF. The V and J genes are TRBV27 and TRBJ2-7; a possible D gene is TRBD1 (6 bases). The V and J ends lost 5 bases and 4 bases respectively, with 12 bases between them. The germline V gene encodes CDR1 MNHEY and CDR2 SMNVEV (reference sequence). CDR3 size: 13 residues.

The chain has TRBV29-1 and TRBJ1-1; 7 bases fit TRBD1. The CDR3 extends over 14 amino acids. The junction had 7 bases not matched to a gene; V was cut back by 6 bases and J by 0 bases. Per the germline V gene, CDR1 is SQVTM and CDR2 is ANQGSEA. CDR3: CSVGTARMNTEAFF. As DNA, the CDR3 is TGCAGCGTAGGGACAGCACGGATGAACACTGAAGCTTTCTTT.

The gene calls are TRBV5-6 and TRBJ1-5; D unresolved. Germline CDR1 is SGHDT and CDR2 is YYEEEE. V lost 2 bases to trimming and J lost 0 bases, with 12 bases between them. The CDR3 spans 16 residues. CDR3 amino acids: CASSFTAGYSNQPQHF. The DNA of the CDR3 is TGTGCCAGCAGCTTTACGGCAGGCTATAGCAATCAGCCCCAGCATTTT.

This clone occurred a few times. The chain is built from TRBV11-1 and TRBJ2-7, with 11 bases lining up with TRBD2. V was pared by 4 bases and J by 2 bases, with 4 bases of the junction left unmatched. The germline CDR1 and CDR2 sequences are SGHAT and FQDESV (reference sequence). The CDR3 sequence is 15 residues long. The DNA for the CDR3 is TGTGCCAGCAGCTCCACTAGCGGGGGAGCCTACGAGCAGTACTTC. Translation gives CASSSTSGGAYEQYF.

CDR3 residues: CASSGDSFYSNQPQHF. For the CDR3, the DNA is TGTGCCAGCAGCGGGGACAGCTTCTATAGCAATCAGCCCCAGCATTTT. The chain has TRBV2 and TRBJ1-5, with 7 bases identical to TRBD1. V shed 6 bases, J shed 0 bases, and the junction held 8 bases outside the gene matches. Germline-derived CDR1 and CDR2 are SNHLY and FYNNEI. The CDR3 contains 16 residues.

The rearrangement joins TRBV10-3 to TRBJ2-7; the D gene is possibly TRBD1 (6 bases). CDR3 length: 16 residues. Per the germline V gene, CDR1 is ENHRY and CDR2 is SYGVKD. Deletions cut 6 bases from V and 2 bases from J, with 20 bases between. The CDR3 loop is CAIRENYVGAPYEQYF. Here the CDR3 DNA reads TGTGCCATCAGAGAAAATTATGTGGGGGCACCCTACGAGCAGTACTTC.

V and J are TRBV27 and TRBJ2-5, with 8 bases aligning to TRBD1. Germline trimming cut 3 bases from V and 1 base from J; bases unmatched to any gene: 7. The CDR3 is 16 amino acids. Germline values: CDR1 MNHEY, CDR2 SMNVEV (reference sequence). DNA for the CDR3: TGTGCCAGCAGTTTTCGACAGGGGCCTCTCCAAGAGACCCAGTACTTC. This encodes CASSFRQGPLQETQYF.

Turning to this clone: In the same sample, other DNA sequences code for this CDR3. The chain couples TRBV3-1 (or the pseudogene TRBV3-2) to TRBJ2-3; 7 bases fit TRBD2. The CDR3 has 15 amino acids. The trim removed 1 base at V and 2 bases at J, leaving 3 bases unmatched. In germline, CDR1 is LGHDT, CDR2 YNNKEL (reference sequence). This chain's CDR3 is CASSQGGGPTDTQYF. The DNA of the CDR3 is TGTGCCAGCAGCCAAGGGGGGGGACCCACAGATACGCAGTATTTT.

Written as DNA, the CDR3 is TGCGCCAGCAGCTTGGGCGACGGAGCTAACTATGGCTACACCTTC. This codes for CASSLGDGANYGYTF. The chain joins TRBV5-1 to TRBJ1-2; D ambiguous. The V and J ends lost 0 bases and 0 bases respectively, with 9 bases between them. This CDR3 is built from 15 residues. Germline CDR1 is SGHRS and CDR2 is YFSETQ.